This T cell receptor (beta chain) was sequenced during a study of OX40 agonist ivuxolimab in advanced cancers. The count of this clone is one. This table comes from immunoSEQ multiplex PCR, and its TCRdb copy is limited to in-frame clones, with some not included. Here the sample spans 55,000 to 65,000 clones, roughly 90% being singletons. The ends were cut back, 6 bases at V and 4 bases at J, with 13 bases in the middle. Per the germline V gene, CDR1 is SGHNT and CDR2 is YYREEE (reference sequence). This CDR3 has 13 amino acids. The sequence was obtained from an adult with an advanced solid tumor such as melanoma, head and neck, liver or kidney cancer. V is TRBV5-4 and J is TRBJ1-2; D is unresolved. Specimen: CD4+ or CD8+ T cells sorted from blood, collected in a trial of the OX40 agonist ivuxolimab. CDR3 region: CASNTLGSYGYTF. CDR3 coding DNA: TGTGCCAGCAACACTTTAGGGAGCTATGGCTACACCTTC. Variable domain in full (rest from reference TRBV5-4 and TRBJ1-2): ETGVTQSPTHLIKTRGQQVTLRCSSQSGHNTVSWYQQALGQGPQFIFQYYREEENGRGNFPPRFSGLQFPNYSSELNVNALELDDSALYLCASNTLGSYGYTFGSGTRLTVV.